These T cell receptor beta chains were read from a single sample in a study of shared clonotypes between healthy human individuals. Generated by immunoSEQ multiplex PCR, the TCRdb table keeps only in-frame clones and is missing some. The sample lists about 2.1 million clones, around 93% occurring once. Sequenced input: naive CD8+ T cells from PBMCs. These receptors came from a young man in good health. Some clones in this sample may be carry-over from other donors' samples. Each CDR3 is given with its conserved first and last residue. D genes are given only for firm matches. Clone size, where shown, is once, few, many, or a class for clones that have expanded.

clone_size	cdr3_length	d_call	v_call	j_call	cdr3_aa	cdr3_nt
-	14	TRBD1	TRBV27	TRBJ1-5	CASSSRQGDQPQHF	TGTGCCAGCAGTTCCCGACAGGGGGATCAGCCCCAGCATTTT
-	17	TRBD2	TRBV13	TRBJ2-1	CASSPGGEREGYNEQFF	TGTGCCAGCAGCCCTGGTGGGGAGCGGGAGGGTTACAATGAGCAGTTCTTC
-	15	-	TRBV27	TRBJ2-7	CASNPRGPDPYEQYF	TGTGCCAGCAACCCTCGAGGCCCGGACCCCTACGAGCAGTACTTC
-	15	TRBD2	TRBV9	TRBJ2-1	CASSPSGRALVEQFF	TGTGCCAGCAGCCCTAGCGGGAGGGCCCTGGTTGAGCAGTTCTTC
-	14	TRBD1	TRBV6-1	TRBJ2-7	CASSEGQGVAEQYF	TGTGCCAGCAGTGAAGGACAGGGGGTGGCCGAGCAGTACTTC
-	15	-	TRBV6-6	TRBJ1-5	CASRPYGTSNQPQHF	TGTGCCAGCAGACCGTACGGGACCAGCAATCAGCCCCAGCATTTT
-	13	-	TRBV15	TRBJ1-1	CATGSRGNTEAFF	TGTGCCACCGGTTCTAGGGGGAACACTGAAGCTTTCTTT
-	16	-	TRBV11-2	TRBJ1-2	CASSRWGWEANYGYTF	TGTGCCAGCAGCCGCTGGGGTTGGGAAGCTAACTATGGCTACACCTTC
-	14	TRBD1	TRBV19	TRBJ1-1	CASSMGDRNTEAFF	TGTGCCAGTAGTATGGGGGACAGAAACACTGAAGCTTTCTTT
-	15	-	TRBV4-3	TRBJ2-6	CASSQDFIGANVLTF	TGCGCCAGCAGCCAAGATTTTATCGGGGCCAACGTCCTGACTTTC
few	15	-	TRBV19	TRBJ2-2	CASRHPGVGTGELFF	TGTGCCAGTAGACATCCGGGAGTCGGCACCGGGGAGCTGTTTTTT
once	16	-	TRBV27	TRBJ2-3	CASSLDSIISTDTQYF	TGTGCCAGCAGTCTGGACAGCATAATATCCACAGATACGCAGTATTTT
-	14	-	TRBV27	TRBJ2-7	CASSFNNRFYEQYF	TGTGCCAGCAGTTTTAACAATAGGTTCTACGAGCAGTACTTC
-	15	-	TRBV11-2	TRBJ2-3	CASSLGEISTDTQYF	TGTGCCAGCAGCTTAGGGGAAATCAGCACAGATACGCAGTATTTT
-	16	TRBD2	TRBV9	TRBJ2-5	CASSAYGLAVQETQYF	TGTGCCAGCAGCGCTTACGGACTAGCGGTCCAAGAGACCCAGTACTTC
-	17	-	TRBV9	TRBJ2-3	CASSASQGLSGTDTQYF	TGTGCCAGCAGCGCCTCCCAAGGTTTGTCTGGCACAGATACGCAGTATTTT
-	16	-	TRBV19	TRBJ2-1	CASSIGRSFGYNEQFF	TGTGCCAGTAGTATAGGCCGAAGCTTCGGGTACAATGAGCAGTTCTTC
-	14	-	TRBV5-4	TRBJ1-1	CASRNRVENTEAFF	TGTGCCAGCAGGAACAGGGTCGAGAACACTGAAGCTTTCTTT
-	11	-	TRBV10-3	TRBJ1-1	CATTMNTEAFF	TGTGCCACCACTATGAACACTGAAGCTTTCTTT
-	16	TRBD2	TRBV7-9	TRBJ2-3	CASSLGISGSSDTQYF	TGTGCCAGCAGCTTAGGGATTAGCGGGAGTTCAGATACGCAGTATTTT
-	15	-	TRBV9	TRBJ1-1	CASSVAGTGHTEAFF	TGTGCCAGCAGCGTAGCGGGTACAGGGCACACTGAAGCTTTCTTT
-	14	-	TRBV29-1	TRBJ1-3	CSVELGVSGNTIYF	TGCAGCGTTGAGCTGGGGGTCTCTGGAAACACCATATATTTT
-	12	-	TRBV19	TRBJ1-1	CASMRGNTEAFF	TGTGCCAGTATGAGAGGGAACACTGAAGCTTTCTTT
-	16	TRBD1	TRBV5-5	TRBJ2-7	CASSLDGSGGIYEQYF	TGTGCCAGCAGCTTGGATGGGTCAGGGGGCATCTACGAGCAGTACTTC
-	14	-	TRBV28	TRBJ1-2	CASSFRGSYYGYTF	TGTGCCAGCAGTTTCCGGGGGTCATACTATGGCTACACCTTC
-	16	-	TRBV4-3	TRBJ2-4	CASSQGAGQGVNIQYF	TGCGCCAGCAGCCAAGGTGCGGGGCAGGGGGTGAACATTCAGTACTTC
-	15	-	TRBV6-6	TRBJ2-7	CASSYSIFQADEQYF	TGTGCCAGCAGTTACTCGATCTTCCAGGCCGACGAGCAGTACTTC
-	17	TRBD1	TRBV27	TRBJ2-7	CASSFRSIRTGAYEQYF	TGTGCCAGCAGTTTTCGTTCTATTAGGACAGGGGCCTACGAGCAGTACTTC
-	14	-	TRBV7-2	TRBJ2-7	CASSLASALSEQYF	TGTGCCAGCAGCTTAGCTAGCGCCCTCTCCGAGCAGTACTTC
-	14	-	TRBV6-5	TRBJ2-1	CASTMVRRPNEQFF	TGTGCCAGCACAATGGTCAGGAGACCCAATGAGCAGTTCTTC
-	14	TRBD2	TRBV14	TRBJ2-3	CASSSGGPTDTQYF	TGTGCCAGCAGTAGCGGGGGCCCCACAGATACGCAGTATTTT
-	15	-	TRBV29-1	TRBJ1-2	CSVPFSGRPREGYTF	TGCAGCGTCCCATTCTCGGGCAGACCGAGGGAAGGCTACACCTTC
-	14	-	TRBV28	TRBJ1-2	CASSPLRTSEGYTF	TGTGCCAGCAGTCCTCTCCGGACCTCGGAGGGCTACACCTTC
-	15	-	TRBV6-5	TRBJ2-2	CASRKGLWNTGELFF	TGTGCCAGCAGAAAGGGACTCTGGAACACCGGGGAGCTGTTTTTT
-	14	-	TRBV28	TRBJ1-1	CASSHRRISGGAFF	TGTGCCAGCAGCCATCGTAGGATCAGTGGGGGAGCTTTCTTT
-	14	-	TRBV13	TRBJ2-1	CASSVGPPDNEQFF	TGTGCCAGCAGCGTCGGACCCCCCGACAATGAGCAGTTCTTC
-	14	-	TRBV6-5	TRBJ1-6	CASSYGAGNSPLHF	TGTGCCAGCAGTTACGGCGCAGGGAATTCACCCCTCCACTTT
-	14	-	TRBV7-2	TRBJ2-3	CASSLRSSTDTQYF	TGTGCCAGCAGCTTACGCTCCAGCACAGATACGCAGTATTTT
-	13	TRBD1	TRBV30	TRBJ1-6	CAHSTGGGSPLHF	TGTGCCCACTCGACAGGGGGCGGTTCACCCCTCCACTTT
once	16	-	TRBV5-6	TRBJ2-1	CASNPLRGGYGNEQFF	TGTGCCAGCAACCCACTTCGCGGGGGCTATGGGAATGAGCAGTTCTTC
-	13	-	TRBV5-1	TRBJ1-2	CASSLAGYGGYTF	TGCGCCAGCAGCTTGGCAGGGTATGGTGGCTACACCTTC
-	13	-	TRBV28	TRBJ1-2	CASRLQGSYGYTF	TGTGCCAGCAGGCTTCAGGGTAGTTATGGCTACACCTTC
-	16	-	TRBV6-8	TRBJ1-2	CASSYLLLWQGGGYTF	TGTGCCAGCAGTTACCTACTCCTCTGGCAGGGAGGTGGCTACACCTTC
-	14	-	TRBV28	TRBJ2-5	CASSLVGSQETQYF	TGTGCCAGCAGTTTAGTGGGCAGTCAAGAGACCCAGTACTTC
-	15	TRBD1	TRBV7-6	TRBJ2-7	CASSLAGQGSYEQYF	TGTGCCAGCAGCTTAGCAGGACAGGGGAGTTACGAGCAGTACTTC
-	15	-	TRBV7-2	TRBJ1-1	CASSFLGRGNTEAFF	TGTGCCAGCAGCTTCTTGGGGAGGGGAAACACTGAAGCTTTCTTT
-	14	-	TRBV7-9	TRBJ1-5	CASSKGGSNQPQHF	TGTGCCAGCAGCAAGGGGGGTAGCAATCAGCCCCAGCATTTT
-	13	TRBD1	TRBV28	TRBJ2-7	CASSPTGVHEQYF	TGTGCCAGCAGTCCGACAGGGGTTCACGAGCAGTACTTC
-	16	-	TRBV11-2	TRBJ2-1	CASSLRLVAVEYEQFF	TGTGCCAGCAGCTTAAGACTAGTCGCCGTTGAGTATGAGCAGTTCTTC
-	13	-	TRBV27	TRBJ1-2	CASTTLGLWGYTF	TGTGCCAGCACCACCTTGGGGTTGTGGGGCTACACCTTC
-	14	-	TRBV30	TRBJ1-1	CAWSVSGFRDEAFF	TGTGCCTGGAGTGTATCGGGGTTCAGAGATGAAGCTTTCTTT
-	15	-	TRBV28	TRBJ1-1	CASSLPLRPNTEAFF	TGTGCCAGCAGTTTACCTCTTAGACCGAACACTGAAGCTTTCTTT
-	15	-	TRBV6-5	TRBJ2-3	CASSPFERRTDTQYF	TGTGCCAGCAGCCCTTTCGAGCGGCGCACAGATACGCAGTATTTT
-	18	-	TRBV22-1	TRBJ2-1	CPGSATSGSSGTYNEQFF	TGTCCTGGGAGCGCCACTAGCGGGAGTTCGGGGACCTACAATGAGCAGTTCTTC